The present entry profiles one TCR beta chain with its context. These data come from a study of T cell responses to AZD1222 COVID-19 vaccine. The assay was immunoSEQ multiplex PCR, and TCRdb's table has in-frame clones only and misses some. Of about 78,000 clones in the sample, around four fifths were seen once. The V end was cut by 3 bases, the J end by 0 bases, with 7 bases between. The V gene's germline CDR1 is SNHLY and CDR2 FYNNEI. The CDR3 length is 14 residues. The sequence was obtained from an adult in good health. The material sequenced was peripheral blood, taken on day 0 of AZD1222 vaccination. This chain uses TRBV2 with TRBJ2-3; TRBD2 is a possible D gene (5 bases). The CDR3: CASSDKRSTDTQYF. The CDR3 nucleotides read TGTGCCAGCAGTGATAAGCGGAGCACAGATACGCAGTATTTT.